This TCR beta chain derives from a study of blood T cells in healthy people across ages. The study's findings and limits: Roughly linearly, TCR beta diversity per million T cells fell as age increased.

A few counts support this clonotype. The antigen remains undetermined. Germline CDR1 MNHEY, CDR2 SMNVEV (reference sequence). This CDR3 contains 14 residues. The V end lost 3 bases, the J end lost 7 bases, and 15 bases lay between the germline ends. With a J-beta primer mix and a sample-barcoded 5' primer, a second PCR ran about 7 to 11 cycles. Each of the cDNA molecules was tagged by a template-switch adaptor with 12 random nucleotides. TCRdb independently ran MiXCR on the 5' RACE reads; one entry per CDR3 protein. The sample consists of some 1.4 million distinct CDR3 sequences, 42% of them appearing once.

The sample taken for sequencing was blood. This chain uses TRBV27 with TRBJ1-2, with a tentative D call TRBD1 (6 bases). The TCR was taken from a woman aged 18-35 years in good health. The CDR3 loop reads CASSFTGGGPGYTF. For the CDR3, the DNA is TGTGCCAGCAGTTTTACGGGAGGGGGTCCTGGCTACACCTTC.